These 15 T cell receptor beta chains were all obtained from the same sample, sequenced in a study of CXCR3-negative and CXCR3-positive naive CD8 T cells. UMI-labeled 5' RACE TRB cDNA libraries were prepared from the cells. TCRdb derives one entry per CDR3 protein from the 5' RACE reads, leaving out DNA. The listing contains fewer than 55,000 distinct CDR3 sequences. Source material: naive CXCR3- CD8+ T cells from blood. Sample subset: CD45RO-CCR7+CD27+CD95- naive CD8+ T cells lacking CXCR3 (TNR3-). The receptor set was obtained from a human donor in good health. Some clones in this sample may be carry-over from other donors' samples.

J is TRBJ1-2 and V is TRBV10-2; checking the TCRdb D call of TRBD1 is not possible without DNA. Germline-derived CDR1 and CDR2 are WSHSY and SAAADI. This CDR3 contains 16 residues. The CDR3 loop is CASSESGGGGGYGYTF.

CDR3 sequence reads: CASSEGLSWGSDEQFF. This chain uses TRBV2 with TRBJ2-1; TCRdb lists TRBD1, though no DNA is available to test this call. The CDR3 is 16 residues long. Germline assignment: CDR1 SNHLY and CDR2 FYNNEI.

Judged by frequency, this clonotype is medium-sized. The rearrangement links TRBV4-1 to TRBJ2-7; without DNA, the TCRdb call of TRBD2 cannot be checked. The CDR3 is made up of 17 amino acids. Per the germline V gene, CDR1 is MGHRA and CDR2 is YSYEKL. CDR3 loop: CASSQQLQTSGTYEQYF.

The V gene is TRBV6-5, the J gene TRBJ2-1; TCRdb gives TRBD2 as the D gene, but with no DNA this cannot be confirmed. This CDR3 contains 15 residues. Germline loops: CDR1 MNHEY, CDR2 SVGAGI. This CDR3 is CASSLLADTYNEQFF.

The V gene is TRBV25-1, the J gene TRBJ2-2; no DNA is available, so the TRBD2 call from TCRdb remains unchecked. Germline V gene data show CDR1 as MGHDK and CDR2 as SYGVNS. The CDR3 runs 14 residues. The CDR3: CASTRGGDTGELFF.

This clonotype is called medium-sized based on its frequency. The chain couples TRBV4-2 to TRBJ2-1; the D gene TCRdb calls, TRBD2, cannot be checked with no DNA. The CDR3 has 15 residues. Germline CDR1 LGHNA, CDR2 YNFKEQ. The CDR3 reads CASSLRGSLGNEQFF.

The chain recombines TRBV4-1 with TRBJ1-2; TCRdb outputs TRBD1, but without DNA this stays unchecked. There are 14 residues in the CDR3. CDR1 is MGHRA, CDR2 YSYEKL, per germline. This CDR3 is CASSPRTGEGGYTF.

The CDR3 spells CASSSPTSGSDEQFF. The V call is TRBV27, the J call TRBJ2-1; as DNA is missing, the TRBD2 call by TCRdb cannot be tested. Germline CDR1 and CDR2: MNHEY and SMNVEV (reference sequence). This CDR3 is built from 15 residues.

The genes are TRBV29-1 and TRBJ2-5; the D gene TCRdb calls, TRBD2, cannot be checked with no DNA. Germline CDR1 is SQVTM and CDR2 is ANQGSEA. The CDR3 covers 14 residues. CDR3 amino acids: CSVEPSGSLETQYF.

The J gene is TRBJ1-6, the V gene TRBV5-1; TCRdb proposes TRBD1, but this gene call is untestable without DNA. This CDR3 has 15 residues. The germline V gene has CDR1 SGHRS and CDR2 YFSETQ. CDR3 protein: CASSLEVGAGSPLHF.

The chain employs TRBV6-2 or TRBV6-3 and TRBJ2-7. CDR3 length: 15 residues. CDR1 is MNHEY and CDR2 is SVGEGT in the germline V gene. CDR3 amino acids: CASEEADGSSYEEYF.

This sequence joins TRBV30 and TRBJ2-2; TCRdb returns TRBD1, unconfirmable since there is no DNA. This CDR3 region has 13 residues. Germline CDR1 GTSNPN, CDR2 SVGIG (reference sequence). The CDR3 sequence is CAWSVTGPGELFF. The whole variable domain, filled in from reference TRBV30 and TRBJ2-2, reads SQTIHQWPATLVQPVGSPLSLECTVEGTSNPNLYWYRQAAGRGLQLLFYSVGIGQISSEVPQNLSASRPQDRQFILSSKKLLLSDSGFYLCAWSVTGPGELFFGEGSRLTVL.

This sequence joins TRBV5-1 and TRBJ1-5. In germline, CDR1 is SGHRS, CDR2 YFSETQ. CDR3 size: 16 residues. The CDR3 region is CASSLIGLGGGQPQHF.

The CDR3 sequence is CASSSYPGQGAGYTF. The chain carries TRBV14 and TRBJ1-2; TCRdb's D gene call, TRBD1, goes unchecked for lack of DNA. Germline V gene data show CDR1 as SGHDN and CDR2 as FVKESK. The CDR3 is 15 residues long.

The chain is built from TRBV27 and TRBJ2-7; the D call of TRBD1 rests on TCRdb alone, since no DNA is present to check it. This CDR3 is 15 amino acids long. Per the germline V gene, CDR1 is MNHEY and CDR2 is SMNVEV (reference sequence). The CDR3 here is CASSKQGALPIEQYF.